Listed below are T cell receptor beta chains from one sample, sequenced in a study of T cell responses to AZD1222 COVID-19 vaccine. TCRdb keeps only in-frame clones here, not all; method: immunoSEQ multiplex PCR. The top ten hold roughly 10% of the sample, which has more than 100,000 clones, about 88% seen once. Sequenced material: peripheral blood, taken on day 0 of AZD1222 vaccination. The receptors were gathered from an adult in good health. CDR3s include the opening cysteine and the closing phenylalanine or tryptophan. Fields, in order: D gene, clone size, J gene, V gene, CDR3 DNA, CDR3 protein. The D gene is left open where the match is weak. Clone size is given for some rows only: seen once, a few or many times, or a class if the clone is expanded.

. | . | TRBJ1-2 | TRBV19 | TGTGCCAGTAGTATTACAGGGAGCAGCTATGGCTACACCTTC | CASSITGSSYGYTF
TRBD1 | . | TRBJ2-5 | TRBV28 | TGTGCCAGCAGTCAAAGACAGGGGGCCGAGACCCAGTACTTC | CASSQRQGAETQYF
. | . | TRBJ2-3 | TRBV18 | TGTGCCAGCTCAGCATCTAGCACAGATACGCAGTATTTT | CASSASSTDTQYF
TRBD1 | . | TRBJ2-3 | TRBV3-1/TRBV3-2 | TGTGCCAGCAGCCAAGAAGGGACAGGGGCCCCAGATACGCAGTATTTT | CASSQEGTGAPDTQYF
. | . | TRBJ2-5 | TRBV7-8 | TGTGCCAGCAGCTTACGGGTCGGTGGGGAGACCCAGTACTTC | CASSLRVGGETQYF
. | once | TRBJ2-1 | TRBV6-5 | TGTGCCAGCAGTTTCAGCCTCATAGGGGGCAATGAGCAGTTCTTC | CASSFSLIGGNEQFF
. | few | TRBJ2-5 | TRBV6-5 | TGTGCCAGCAGCCTTTCTAGCGCGCAAGAGACCCAGTACTTC | CASSLSSAQETQYF
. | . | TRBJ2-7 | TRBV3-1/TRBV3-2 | TGTGCCAGCAGCCCATCAGTGGACTACGAGCAGTACTTC | CASSPSVDYEQYF
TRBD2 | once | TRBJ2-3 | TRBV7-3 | TGTGCCAGCAGCCCAAAGGGACTAGCTGCAGATACGCAGTATTTT | CASSPKGLAADTQYF
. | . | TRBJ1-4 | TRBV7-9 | TGTGCCAGCAGCTTAGGTCTTGAAAAACTGTTTTTT | CASSLGLEKLFF
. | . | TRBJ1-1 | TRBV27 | TGTGCCAGCAGTCCCGGACATAACACTGAAGCTTTCTTT | CASSPGHNTEAFF
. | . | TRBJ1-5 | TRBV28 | TGTGCCACCACACAAGGGTTAATGGGGAATCAGCCCCAGCATTTT | CATTQGLMGNQPQHF
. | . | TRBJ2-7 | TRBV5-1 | TGCGCCAGCAGCTTGGCCCCAGGGTCCGAGCAGTACTTC | CASSLAPGSEQYF
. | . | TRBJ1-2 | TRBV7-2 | TGTGCCAGCAGCCCACAGACCAACTATGGCTACACCTTC | CASSPQTNYGYTF
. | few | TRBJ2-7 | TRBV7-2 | TGTGCCAGCAGCCCATGGCCAGGGGCGCCCTACGAGCAGTACTTC | CASSPWPGAPYEQYF
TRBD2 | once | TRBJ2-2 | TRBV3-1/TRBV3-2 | TGTGCCGCAAGACGGCTAGCGGGAGGCACCGGGGAGCTGTTTTTT | CAARRLAGGTGELFF
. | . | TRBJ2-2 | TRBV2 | TGTGCCAGCAGGCGACTGGTGAACACCGGGGAGCTGTTTTTT | CASRRLVNTGELFF
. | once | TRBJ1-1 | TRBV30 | TGTGCCTGGAGGTTCACCGGGACCCTGAACACTGAAGCTTTCTTT | CAWRFTGTLNTEAFF
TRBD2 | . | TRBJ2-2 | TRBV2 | TGTGCCAGCAGTGAAGCGACTAGCGGGGGAAACACCGGGGAGCTGTTTTTT | CASSEATSGGNTGELFF
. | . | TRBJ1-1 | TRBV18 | TGTGCCAGCTCACCTCTTATGCAGGGGAACACTGAAGCTTTCTTT | CASSPLMQGNTEAFF
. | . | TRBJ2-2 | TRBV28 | TGTGCCAGCAGCAACACCGGGGAGCTGTTTTTT | CASSNTGELFF
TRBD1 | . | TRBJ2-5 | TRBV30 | TGTGCGTGGGACAGACAAGAGACCCAGTACTTC | CAWDRQETQYF
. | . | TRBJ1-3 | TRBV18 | TGTGCCAGCTCAGCTCAGAACTCTGGAAACACCATATATTTT | CASSAQNSGNTIYF
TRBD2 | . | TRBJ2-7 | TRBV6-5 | TGTGCCAGCAGCCTAGCGGGGGAGTACGAGCAGTACTTC | CASSLAGEYEQYF
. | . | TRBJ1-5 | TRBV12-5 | TGTGCTAGTGGTTTGGTAGATCAGCCCCAGCATTTT | CASGLVDQPQHF
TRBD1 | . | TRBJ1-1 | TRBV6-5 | TGTGCCAGCAGCCACGACAGGGGTAACACTGAAGCTTTCTTT | CASSHDRGNTEAFF
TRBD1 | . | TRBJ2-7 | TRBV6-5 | TGTGCCAGCGGGACAGGGGGGTCATCCTACGAGCAGTACTTC | CASGTGGSSYEQYF
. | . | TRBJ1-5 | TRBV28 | TGTGCCAGCAGTTTATACGGGCAGGGAGGCAATCAGCCCCAGCATTTT | CASSLYGQGGNQPQHF
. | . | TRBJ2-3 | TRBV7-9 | TGTGCCAGCAGCTTAGTAGATACGCAGTATTTT | CASSLVDTQYF
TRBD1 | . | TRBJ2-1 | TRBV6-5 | TGTGCCAGCGGACCCGGGACAGGGGGGGATGAGCAGTTCTTC | CASGPGTGGDEQFF
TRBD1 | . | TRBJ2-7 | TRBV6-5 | TGTGCCAGCAGTTACGCAGGGGGCTCATACGAGCAGTACTTC | CASSYAGGSYEQYF